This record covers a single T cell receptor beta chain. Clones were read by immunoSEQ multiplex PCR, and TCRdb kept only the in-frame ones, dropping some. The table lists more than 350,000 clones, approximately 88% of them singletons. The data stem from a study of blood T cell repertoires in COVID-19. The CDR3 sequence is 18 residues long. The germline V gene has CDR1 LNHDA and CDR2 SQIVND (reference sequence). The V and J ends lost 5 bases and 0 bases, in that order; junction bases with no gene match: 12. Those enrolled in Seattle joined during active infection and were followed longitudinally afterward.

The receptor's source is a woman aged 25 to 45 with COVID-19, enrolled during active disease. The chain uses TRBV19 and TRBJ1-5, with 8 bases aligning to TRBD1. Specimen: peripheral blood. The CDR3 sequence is CASSEQGENRYSNQPQHF. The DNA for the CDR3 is TGTGCCAGTAGTGAACAGGGGGAAAATAGATATAGCAATCAGCCCCAGCATTTT.